Below are 18 T cell receptor beta chains sequenced from a single sample in a study of breast tumors, draining lymph nodes, adjacent tissues (dated by TCRdb to the mid-2010s). The protocol used for the library was multiplex PCR. These reads were obtained on an Illumina HiSeq 2000. TCRdb reran the public reads through fastp at Q25 and MiXCR, keeping productive beta chains. CDR3 protein sequences are deduplicated, and each keeps its most common genes and DNA. The sample has 200,000 to 250,000 distinct CDR3 sequences on record, less than 40% of them singletons. The top ten clonotypes cover 3% to 4% of the sample. The axillary draining lymph nodes of breast cancer patients were the source of the lymph node samples. Sequencing was carried out using axillary lymph node tissue. The receptors here all came from a female donor with breast cancer. Some clones in this sample may be carry-over from other donors' samples.

This clonotype was seen more than once but under ten times. V gene TRBV18 combines with J gene TRBJ2-7, with 10 bases aligning to TRBD1. The J segment lost 2 bases and the V segment lost 1 base, leaving 5 bases of the junction unmatched. The CDR3 runs 16 residues. Germline V gene lookup returns CDR1 KGHSH and CDR2 LQKENI. The CDR3 sequence is CASSPLGTGVPYEQYF. The CDR3 DNA follows: TGTGCCAGCTCACCACTGGGGACAGGGGTTCCCTACGAGCAGTACTTC.

This clonotype was counted at least ten times. The chain couples TRBV5-1 to TRBJ2-1, with 11 bases identical to TRBD2. The CDR3 covers 16 residues. V shed 4 bases and J 0 bases; nucleotides not matched to a gene: 3. Germline loops: CDR1 SGHRS, CDR2 YFSETQ. CDR3 sequence reads: CASSKTSGVSYNEQFF. The DNA of the CDR3 is TGCGCCAGCAGCAAGACTAGCGGGGTCTCCTACAATGAGCAGTTCTTC.

The sample holds a few counts of this clonotype. The V gene is TRBV5-8, the J gene TRBJ2-1; D is possibly TRBD1 (6 bases). This CDR3 region has 13 residues. Germline-derived CDR1 and CDR2 are SGHTS and YDEGEE. Trimming left V 4 bases short and J 3 bases short, with 8 bases between. Written as DNA, the CDR3 is TGTGCCAGCAGCAGGGACAACTACAATGAGCAGTTCTTC. It codes for CASSRDNYNEQFF.

About this clonotype: Given a much more abundant clone one base away, this may be a read error. This chain links TRBV4-3 with TRBJ2-3; 11 nucleotides agree with TRBD2. Per germline, CDR1 LGHNA and CDR2 YSLEER. V shed 1 base and J 5 bases; nucleotides not matched to a gene: 8. The CDR3 totals 17 residues. The DNA of the CDR3 is TGCGCCAGCAGCCAAGGCCCTAGCGGGGGGACCCTAGATACGCAGTATTTT. This codes for CASSQGPSGGTLDTQYF.

In the case of this clonotype: Germline is not matched at one junction end, which may reflect a read error. The rearrangement joins TRBV2 to TRBJ2-1, with 14 bases fitting TRBD2. This CDR3 is 16 amino acids long. Germline CDR1 and CDR2: SNHLY and FYNNEI. The DNA for the CDR3 is TGTGCCAGCAGTCGGACTAGCGGGGGGTACTACAATGGGCAGTTCTTC. Residues: CASSRTSGGYYNGQFF.

Regarding this clonotype: The missing conserved phenylalanine or tryptophan at the end of this CDR3 makes a read error likely. This rearrangement joins TRBV6-5 to TRBJ1-2; unclear D gene. Germline V gives CDR1 MNHEY, CDR2 SVGAGI. There are 10 residues in the CDR3. Trimming stripped 5 bases from V and 8 bases from J, with 6 bases between. The CDR3 sequence is CASSEVGYTY. CDR3 DNA sequence: TGTGCCAGCAGTGAGGTCGGCTACACCTAC.

V and J are TRBV6-1 and TRBJ2-3; D unclear. Germline loops: CDR1 MNHNS, CDR2 SASEGT. The germline V and J ends were trimmed by 5 bases and 3 bases, with 12 bases remaining between them. The CDR3 contains 14 residues. This chain's CDR3 is CASSHSIGTDTQYF. The CDR3 DNA sequence: TGTGCCAGCAGTCACTCGATTGGGACAGATACGCAGTATTTT.

Many counts were recorded for this clonotype. This rearrangement joins TRBV5-1 to TRBJ1-2; possible D gene TRBD1, 5 bases. Germline V lookup: CDR1 SGHRS, CDR2 YFSETQ. V lost 0 bases, J lost 0 bases, and 9 bases lay in between. The CDR3 has 15 amino acids. This CDR3 is CASSLDRGANYGYTF. The DNA of the CDR3 is TGCGCCAGCAGCTTGGATCGGGGGGCTAACTATGGCTACACCTTC.

With regard to this clonotype: A read error may account for a junction end that differs from germline. The chain couples TRBV4-1 to TRBJ1-6; D is unclear. The CDR3 totals 16 residues. CDR1 is MGHRA, CDR2 YSYEKL, per germline. The CDR3 DNA reads as TGTGCCAGCAGCTTACCGGCTAGCGGGATGGCTTCACCCCTCCACTTT. It yields the protein CASSLPASGMASPLHF.

This clonotype was observed at least ten times. The rearrangement uses TRBV6-1 and TRBJ2-3, with 10 bases fitting TRBD1. V trimming: 4 bases; J trimming: 1 base; junction bases outside the gene matches: 8. In germline, CDR1 is MNHNS, CDR2 SASEGT. The CDR3 totals 17 residues. CDR3 nucleotide sequence: TGTGCCAGCAGTGTTTCGGGACAGGGGTTCGGCACAGATACGCAGTATTTT. Translated, it gives CASSVSGQGFGTDTQYF.

V usage is TRBV7-2 and J usage is TRBJ1-1; TRBD1 matches at 8 bases. The V gene end was trimmed by 5 bases and the J gene end by 11 bases; junction bases not matched to a gene: 10. This CDR3 region has 13 residues. CDR1 and CDR2 from the germline V gene are SGHTA and FQGNSA. CDR3 sequence reads: CASSLVIRGPAFF. The CDR3 bases are TGTGCCAGCAGCCTCGTTATCAGGGGGCCGGCTTTCTTT. Based on the CDR3 plus reference TRBV7-2 and TRBJ1-1, the full variable domain is GAGVSQSPSNKVTEKGKDVELRCDPISGHTALYWYRQSLGQGLEFLIYFQGNSAPDKSGLPSDRFSAERTGGSVSTLTIQRTQQEDSAVYLCASSLVIRGPAFFGQGTRLTVV.

The sample holds many counts of this clonotype. The V and J genes are TRBV9 and TRBJ2-5; 16 nucleotides align to TRBD2. This CDR3 is 18 amino acids long. The ends lost 4 bases at V and 5 bases at J; junction bases unmatched: 11. Germline V gene data show CDR1 as SGDLS and CDR2 as YYNGEE. CDR3 in DNA: TGTGCCAGCAGCATGCTGCCCGGGACTAGCGGGGGGGTGGAGACCCAGTACTTC. Protein product: CASSMLPGTSGGVETQYF.

This clonotype was detected many times. The V gene is TRBV12-3 or TRBV12-4, the J gene TRBJ2-7; 10 bases match TRBD1. The J segment lost 3 bases and the V segment lost 6 bases, leaving 5 bases of the junction unmatched. CDR3 length equals 14 residues. CDR3 sequence reads: CASSSGTGVYEQYF. The CDR3 nucleotides read TGTGCCAGCAGCTCAGGGACAGGGGTCTACGAGCAGTACTTC.

This clonotype has ten or more counts. The chain is built from TRBV27 and TRBJ2-7; tentatively, D is TRBD2 (6 bases). CDR3 length: 15 residues. Trimming shortened V by 1 base and J by 1 base, and 11 bases separated the two germline ends. Germline V gene data show CDR1 as MNHEY and CDR2 as SMNVEV (reference sequence). The CDR3 region is CASSLYRDSSYEQYF. CDR3 DNA sequence: TGTGCCAGCAGTTTATACCGGGACTCATCCTACGAGCAGTACTTC.

The chain couples TRBV6-5 to TRBJ2-7; TRBD2 matches 8 bases. Trimming removed 8 bases from V and 4 bases from J; junction bases left unmatched: 13. The CDR3 runs to 15 residues. Germline V CDR1 and CDR2: MNHEY, SVGAGI. CDR3 sequence reads: CASGSGSSGKYEQYF. The DNA for the CDR3 is TGTGCCAGCGGGAGCGGGAGTAGTGGAAAGTACGAGCAGTACTTC.

V gene TRBV7-9 combines with J gene TRBJ2-2; 10 positions match TRBD2. V lost 5 bases and J lost 6; bases outside the gene matches: 9. CDR1 SEHNR and CDR2 FQNEAQ come from the germline V gene (reference sequence). CDR3 length: 16 residues. DNA of the CDR3: TGTGCCAGCAGCGCCACTAGCGGGAAGCTCGCCGGGGAGCTGTTTTTT. Protein: CASSATSGKLAGELFF.

The chain employs TRBV9 and TRBJ2-6, with D possibly being TRBD1 (5 bases). The CDR3 has 16 amino acids. From germline, CDR1 is SGDLS and CDR2 YYNGEE. Trimming pared 1 base from V and 0 bases from J, leaving 8 bases between. CDR3 DNA sequence: TGTGCCAGCAGCGTATTGGGGCCCTCTGGGGCCAACGTCCTGACTTTC. This encodes CASSVLGPSGANVLTF.

This clonotype has just a few counts. The chain couples TRBV10-1 to TRBJ2-2; D may be TRBD1 (5 bases). The CDR3 is 14 amino acids. In germline, CDR1 is WNHNN, CDR2 SYGVQD (reference sequence). Deletions cut 3 bases from V and 1 base from J, with 6 bases between. The CDR3 sequence is CASSEQENTGELFF. In DNA form, the CDR3 reads TGCGCCAGCAGTGAACAGGAGAACACCGGGGAGCTGTTTTTT.